This T cell receptor (beta chain) comes out of a study of cytomegalovirus exposure and HLA in healthy donors. Looking at the study overall: HLA-typed donors were the source of about 90 million unique TCRs held in an early data release. Overall study results and limits: When analyzed later, a missense DCLRE1C variant was found to be linked to TCR beta V- and J-gene trimming. Several top significant clusters appeared, in a later analysis, to be linked to common viral pathogens.

A remark on this clone: Its antigen remains unidentified.

The PCR was carried out with 60 Vbeta primers and 13 Jbeta primers. How the authors handled the data: Later, roughly 80 million unique TCR beta chains were counted in an analysis, and roughly 11 million of them were shared. TCRdb's table, derived via immunoSEQ multiplex PCR, lists solely in-frame clones and lacks some. That table is the source of V, J and clone size, and D and trimming were worked out from the DNA. The sample includes fewer than 150,000 clones, roughly 85% of them seen just once. The V gene's germline CDR1 is PRHDT and CDR2 FYEKMQ (reference sequence). The CDR3 consists of 15 residues. V shed 6 bases, J shed 2 bases, and the junction held 6 bases outside the gene matches.

The source of this sequence is a woman aged 30 to 39 in good health and CMV-seropositive. This rearrangement joins TRBV13 to TRBJ2-7; 11 nucleotides align to TRBD1. Sequencing was done on a sample of PBMCs. CDR3 nucleotide sequence: TGTGCCAGCAGACCCCGGGGACAGGGGGCCTACGAGCAGTACTTC. This gives the protein CASRPRGQGAYEQYF. The variable domain in full, with the rest retrieved from reference TRBV13 and TRBJ2-7, is AAGVIQSPRHLIKEKRETATLKCYPIPRHDTVYWYQQGPGQDPQFLISFYEKMQSDKGSIPDRFSAQQFSDYHSELNMSSLELGDSALYFCASRPRGQGAYEQYFGPGTRLTVT.